Below are 24 T cell receptor beta chains sequenced from a single sample in a study of T-cell memory formation after mild COVID-19 (dated by TCRdb to about 2021). The protocol used for the library was 5' RACE. The listed sequencing device is Illumina NovaSeq 6000. TCRdb passed the public sequencing reads through fastp at Q25 and MiXCR, retaining productive beta sequences. Under each unique CDR3 protein, matching rows form one entry showing the most common genes and DNA. The sample table shows around 470,000 distinct CDR3 sequences, and around 19% are seen once. The ten largest clones take up about 8.8% of the sample. The sample consisted of PBMCs or a T cell subset sorted from them (not recorded which). The receptors were sampled from an adult woman who had mild COVID-19 (a few samples of this study predate the infection). The sample titles of this study are shuffled in the database, so cell type and time point are left out; the donor was told from shared clones.

On this clonotype itself: An end of the junction differs from the germline gene, which may be a read error. V usage is TRBV15 and J usage is TRBJ1-5; no clear D. The CDR3 consists of 15 residues. Germline V gives CDR1 LNHNV, CDR2 YYDKDF (reference sequence). The CDR3 sequence: CATSRVLGAAQPQNF. Here the CDR3 DNA reads TGTGCCACCAGCAGAGTTTTGGGAGCTGCTCAGCCCCAGAATTTT.

The chain couples TRBV19 to TRBJ2-3; TRBD2 aligns across 10 bases. V lost 1 base to trimming and J lost 1 base; unmatched junction nucleotides: 2. CDR3 length: 16 amino acids. The germline gives CDR1 LNHDA, CDR2 SQIVND (reference sequence). CDR3 protein: CASSIGAGGGTDTQYF. The CDR3 nucleotides are TGTGCCAGTAGTATAGGAGCGGGAGGGGGCACAGATACGCAGTATTTT.

This clonotype was seen a handful of times. J is TRBJ2-3 and V is TRBV15; 7 bases are shared with TRBD2. Trimming took 1 base from V and 2 from J; bases not matched to a gene: 3. Germline assignment: CDR1 LNHNV and CDR2 YYDKDF (reference sequence). The CDR3 length is 15 residues. In DNA form, the CDR3 reads TGTGCCACCAGCAGAGTAGGGACTATCACAGATACGCAGTATTTT. Its protein product is CATSRVGTITDTQYF.

Ten or more counts support this clonotype. This chain connects TRBV29-1 to TRBJ2-2, with 7 nucleotides matching TRBD1. The junction had 4 bases not matched to a gene; V was cut back by 6 bases and J by 0 bases. Germline CDR1 reads SQVTM; CDR2 reads ANQGSEA. The CDR3 consists of 14 residues. CDR3 nucleotides: TGCAGCGTCGTAGGACAGGCGAACACCGGGGAGCTGTTTTTT. This gives the protein CSVVGQANTGELFF.

This clonotype has ten or more counts. V gene TRBV5-1 combines with J gene TRBJ2-7; D tentatively fits TRBD1 or TRBD2 (5 bases each). The CDR3 runs to 14 residues. Germline-derived CDR1 and CDR2 are SGHRS and YFSETQ. V shed 2 bases and J shed 1 base, with 10 bases lying between them. The CDR3 is CASSLRDPSYEQYF. CDR3 bases: TGCGCCAGCAGCTTACGGGACCCTTCCTACGAGCAGTACTTC.

This clonotype occurred a few times. The chain joins TRBV7-9 to TRBJ1-2, with D possibly TRBD1 on 5 matching bases. CDR1 is SEHNR and CDR2 is FQNEAQ in the germline V gene (reference sequence). The CDR3 covers 15 residues. The V and J ends lost 2 bases and 6 bases respectively, with 16 bases between them. The CDR3 here is CASSLTEKGIDGYTF. The CDR3 DNA reads TGTGCCAGCAGCTTAACCGAGAAGGGGATAGATGGCTACACCTTC.

This clonotype was seen more than once but under ten times. One junction end disagrees with the germline gene, perhaps due to a read error. V and J are TRBV29-1 and TRBJ2-6; weak D call: TRBD1 (5 bases). The CDR3 extends over 16 amino acids. Germline CDR1 and CDR2: SQVTM and ANQGSEA. The CDR3 region is CSVRGVSGSWANVLTF. The CDR3 DNA follows: TGCAGCGTAAGGGGTGTATCAGGCTCTTGGGCCAACGTCCTGACTTTC.

This clonotype occurred a few times. This chain links TRBV24-1 with TRBJ2-1; D possibly corresponds to TRBD1 (5 bases). Germline values: CDR1 KGHDR, CDR2 SFDVKD. The CDR3 runs to 13 residues. The germline V and J ends were trimmed by 9 bases and 0 bases, with 8 bases remaining between them. CDR3 bases: TGTGCCACCGGACAAACCTCCTACAATGAGCAGTTCTTC. Its translation: CATGQTSYNEQFF.

This clonotype was recorded a few times. V gene TRBV11-2 combines with J gene TRBJ2-6; D could derive from TRBD1 or TRBD2 (5 bases each). Germline V gene sequence: CDR1 SGHAT, CDR2 FQNNGV. Between the trimmed V and J ends, which lost 6 bases and 0 bases, there was a span of 15 bases. The CDR3 has 17 residues. CDR3 in amino acids: CASRPPGRRSGANVLTF. DNA of the CDR3: TGTGCCAGCAGACCTCCGGGACGCCGCTCTGGGGCCAACGTCCTGACTTTC.

This clonotype was found many times. This chain uses TRBV12-3 or TRBV12-4 with TRBJ2-7; 10 nucleotides line up with TRBD2. The CDR3 length is 15 residues. The ends lost 5 bases at V and 0 bases at J; junction bases unmatched: 4. CDR3 in DNA: TGTGCCAGCAGTGAGAGCGGGGGGGTCTCCTACGAGCAGTACTTC. Translating gives CASSESGGVSYEQYF.

This rearrangement joins TRBV27 to TRBJ2-7; TRBD2 aligns across 7 bases. From germline, CDR1 is MNHEY and CDR2 SMNVEV (reference sequence). The CDR3 spans 15 residues. V was clipped by 2 bases and J by 7 bases; unmatched bases: 11. The CDR3 region has the DNA TGTGCCAGCAGTTTAAGGGCGGGAGAAGGTTGGGAGCAGTACTTC. Translating it yields CASSLRAGEGWEQYF.

This clonotype was detected a few times. DNA of the CDR3: TGTGCCAGCAGGACCTCTACTAGCGGGATACGCACCGGGGAGCTGTTTTTT. This translates into CASRTSTSGIRTGELFF. V usage is TRBV12-3 or TRBV12-4 and J usage is TRBJ2-2, with 10 positions matching TRBD2. The CDR3 has 17 residues. V lost 6 bases to trimming and J lost 4 bases; unmatched junction nucleotides: 11.

There are many counts of this clonotype. Relative to the germline gene, one junction end is altered; a read error may explain this. This chain connects TRBV12-3 or TRBV12-4 to TRBJ1-1; D gene unclear. The CDR3 covers 14 residues. The CDR3 reads CASSLGGWNTEAFF. The CDR3 coding sequence is TGTGCCAGCAGCTTAGGAGGTTGGAACACTGAAGCTTTCTTT.

V gene TRBV7-2 combines with J gene TRBJ2-3, with D perhaps assigned TRBD1 or TRBD2 (5 bases each). Germline lookup yields CDR1 SGHTA and CDR2 FQGNSA. The CDR3 totals 14 residues. Trimming left V 4 bases short and J 11 bases short, with 19 bases between. The CDR3 DNA follows: TGTGCCAGCAGCTCCGAACCCGGGGCCAATCTGCAGTATTTT. Translated: CASSSEPGANLQYF.

CDR3 region: CSAAEGVTNEKLFF. DNA of the CDR3: TGCAGTGCCGCCGAAGGGGTTACTAATGAAAAACTGTTTTTT. The rearrangement uses TRBV20-1 and TRBJ1-4; D perhaps matches TRBD1 (5 bases). Germline V lookup: CDR1 DFQATT, CDR2 SNEGSKA (reference sequence). Trimming removed 6 bases from V and 2 bases from J, with 13 bases in between. This CDR3 is built from 14 residues.

This clonotype was counted a few times. This chain joins TRBV18 and TRBJ1-1; D perhaps matches TRBD1 (6 bases). V lost 2 bases and J 5 bases, leaving 12 bases between the germline ends. The length of the CDR3 is 14 residues. Germline V lookup: CDR1 KGHSH, CDR2 LQKENI. The CDR3 loop reads CASSPGQGMTEAFF. For the CDR3, the DNA is TGTGCCAGCTCACCAGGGCAGGGGATGACTGAAGCTTTCTTT.

J is TRBJ1-2 and V is TRBV12-3 or TRBV12-4; no definite D call. The CDR3 is 13 amino acids. V dropped 4 bases and J dropped 2 bases, with 8 bases sitting between them. The CDR3 loop is CASSYGANYGYTF. The CDR3 nucleotides are TGTGCCAGCAGTTATGGAGCCAACTATGGCTACACCTTC.

The CDR3 protein is CASSQASGGAVYEQYF. For the CDR3, the DNA is TGCGCCAGCAGCCAAGCTAGCGGGGGGGCGGTCTACGAGCAGTACTTC. This sequence joins TRBV4-1 and TRBJ2-7; TRBD2 aligns across 12 bases. Per the germline V gene, CDR1 is MGHRA and CDR2 is YSYEKL. This CDR3 is 16 amino acids long. After removal of 1 base from V and 3 bases from J, the junction contained 4 bases not matched to a gene.

This clonotype was recorded a few times. This chain links TRBV20-1 with TRBJ2-7; 7 bases map to TRBD1. The CDR3 length is 14 residues. Germline values: CDR1 DFQATT, CDR2 SNEGSKA (reference sequence). Germline trimming cut 1 base from V and 3 bases from J; bases unmatched to any gene: 6. The CDR3 DNA follows: TGCAGTGCTAGAGTACCGGGACAGCACTACGAGCAGTACTTC. Residues: CSARVPGQHYEQYF.

This chain uses TRBV11-3 with TRBJ2-3, with 10 bases lining up with TRBD1. Germline V gives CDR1 SGHNT, CDR2 YENEEA. The CDR3 has 16 amino acids. Germline trimming cut 3 bases from V and 3 bases from J; bases unmatched to any gene: 6. The DNA of the CDR3 is TGTGCCAGCAGCTTCCAGGGACAGGGGTTGACAGATACGCAGTATTTT. Its protein is CASSFQGQGLTDTQYF.

This clonotype was detected a few times. V gene TRBV18 combines with J gene TRBJ1-5; unclear D gene. The length of the CDR3 is 13 residues. Germline CDR1 KGHSH, CDR2 LQKENI. The V end was cut by 2 bases, the J end by 0 bases, with 2 bases between. The CDR3 is CASSPVSNQPQHF. CDR3 nucleotides: TGTGCCAGCTCACCAGTTAGCAATCAGCCCCAGCATTTT.

The chain combines TRBV12-3 or TRBV12-4 with TRBJ2-1; TRBD2 matches at 8 bases. CDR3 length: 16 amino acids. J gave up 4 bases and V 5 bases, and 10 bases lay outside the gene matches. CDR3 sequence: CASSPFASGLYNEQFF. CDR3 DNA: TGTGCCAGCAGTCCCTTTGCTAGCGGGTTATACAATGAGCAGTTCTTC.

The rearrangement joins TRBV7-2 to TRBJ2-3; TRBD2 agrees at 8 bases. From germline, CDR1 is SGHTA and CDR2 FQGNSA. The V gene end was trimmed by 7 bases and the J gene end by 4 bases; junction bases not matched to a gene: 7. The CDR3 is 14 residues long. CDR3: CASTLPAGADTQYF. CDR3 DNA: TGTGCCAGCACCCTCCCAGCGGGAGCAGATACGCAGTATTTT.

This clonotype has just one count. The J gene is TRBJ1-5, the V gene TRBV7-2; maybe TRBD1 (5 bases). The germline CDR1 and CDR2 sequences are SGHTA and FQGNSA. V was shortened by 5 bases and J by 2 bases, with 16 bases between the two germline ends. The CDR3 sequence is 16 residues long. The DNA of the CDR3 is TGTGCCAGCAGCCCCGGGCGAAGGGGTGGCAATCAGCCCCAGCATTTT. It encodes CASSPGRRGGNQPQHF.